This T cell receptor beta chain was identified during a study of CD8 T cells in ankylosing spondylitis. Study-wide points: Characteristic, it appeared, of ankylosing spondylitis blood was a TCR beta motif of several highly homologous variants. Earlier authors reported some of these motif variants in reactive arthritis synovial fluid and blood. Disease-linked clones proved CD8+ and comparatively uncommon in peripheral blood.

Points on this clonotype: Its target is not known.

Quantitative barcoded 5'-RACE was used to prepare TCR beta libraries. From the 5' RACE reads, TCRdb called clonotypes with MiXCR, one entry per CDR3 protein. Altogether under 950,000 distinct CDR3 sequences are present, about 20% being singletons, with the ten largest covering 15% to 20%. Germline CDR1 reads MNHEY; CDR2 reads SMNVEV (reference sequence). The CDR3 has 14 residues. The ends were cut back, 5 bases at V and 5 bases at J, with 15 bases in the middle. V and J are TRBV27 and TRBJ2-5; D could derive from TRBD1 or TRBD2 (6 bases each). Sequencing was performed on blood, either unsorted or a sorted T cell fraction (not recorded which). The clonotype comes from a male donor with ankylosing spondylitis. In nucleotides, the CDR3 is TGTGCCAGCAGTCCAGGGGACTTGGGGGAGACCCAGTACTTC. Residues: CASSPGDLGETQYF.